These 18 T cell receptor beta chains originate from one sample sequenced in a study of blood T cell repertoires in COVID-19. TCRdb's table, derived via immunoSEQ multiplex PCR, lists solely in-frame clones and lacks some. The repertoire consists of 150,000 to 200,000 clones, with more than 75% occurring once and the leading ten covering over 2%. Sequenced: peripheral blood. The origin of the receptors is a man aged 45-65 years who had recovered from COVID-19.

V usage is TRBV9 and J usage is TRBJ1-2, with a weak D call TRBD1 (5 bases). The V gene lost 3 bases and the J gene lost 3 bases, with 9 bases spanning the gap. Germline-derived CDR1 and CDR2 are SGDLS and YYNGEE. The CDR3 is 13 residues long. CDR3 nucleotides: TGTGCCAGCAGCGATGCAGGGTACTATGGCTACACCTTC. This translates into CASSDAGYYGYTF. The variable domain in full, with the rest retrieved from reference TRBV9 and TRBJ1-2, is DSGVTQTPKHLITATGQRVTLRCSPRSGDLSVYWYQQSLDQGLQFLIQYYNGEERAKGNILERFSAQQFPDLHSELNLSSLELGDSALYFCASSDAGYYGYTFGSGTRLTVV.

The chain links TRBV2 to TRBJ2-7, with 7 nucleotides matching TRBD1. Germline-derived CDR1 and CDR2 are SNHLY and FYNNEI. The CDR3 is made up of 13 amino acids. J was trimmed by 0 bases and V by 6 bases; bases with no gene match: 2. This chain's CDR3 is CASSRTGSYEQYF. Written as DNA, the CDR3 is TGTGCCAGCAGCAGGACAGGCTCCTACGAGCAGTACTTC.

The rearrangement joins TRBV5-6 to TRBJ2-1; 13 bases are a match to TRBD2. Germline trimming cut 3 bases from V and 7 bases from J; bases unmatched to any gene: 4. Germline CDR1 SGHDT, CDR2 YYEEEE. This CDR3 spans 15 amino acids. The CDR3 is CASSSRLAGGNEQFF. In DNA, the CDR3 is TGTGCCAGCAGCTCGAGACTAGCGGGAGGTAATGAGCAGTTCTTC.

V gene TRBV7-3 combines with J gene TRBJ2-3; 8 bases map to TRBD1. CDR3 length: 16 amino acids. CDR1 and CDR2 (germline): SGHTA, FQGTGA. After removal of 2 bases from V and 0 bases from J, the junction contained 4 bases not matched to a gene. The CDR3 DNA sequence: TGTGCCAGCAGCTTAGGGACAGGTGGGAGCACAGATACGCAGTATTTT. This encodes CASSLGTGGSTDTQYF.

The V gene is TRBV5-5, the J gene TRBJ2-2; a weak D match, TRBD1 (5 bases). Trimming removed 2 bases at V and 3 bases at J, with 8 bases between. Germline V gene data show CDR1 as SGHKS and CDR2 as YYEKEE (reference sequence). This CDR3 comprises 14 residues. The CDR3: CASSFQGYTGELFF. The CDR3 nucleotides are TGTGCCAGCAGCTTCCAGGGATACACCGGGGAGCTGTTTTTT. Using reference TRBV5-5 and TRBJ2-2 for the parts outside the CDR3, the full variable domain is DAGVTQSPTHLIKTRGQQVTLRCSPISGHKSVSWYQQVLGQGPQFIFQYYEKEERGRGNFPDRFSARQFPNYSSELNVNALLLGDSALYLCASSFQGYTGELFFGEGSRLTVL.

This clone was observed once. The chain recombines TRBV5-1 with TRBJ2-4; perhaps TRBD1 as D (7 bases). The germline V gene has CDR1 SGHRS and CDR2 YFSETQ. This CDR3 region has 13 residues. Trimming removed 1 base at V and 8 bases at J, with 10 bases between. CDR3 nucleotides: TGCGCCAGCAGCTTGCGCAGGGGGGACATTCAGTACTTC. Protein: CASSLRRGDIQYF.

The sample holds a few counts of this clone. This sequence joins TRBV14 and TRBJ1-6; 10 nucleotides line up with TRBD1. CDR3 length: 16 residues. Germline V lookup: CDR1 SGHDN, CDR2 FVKESK. V shed 1 base and J 10 bases; nucleotides not matched to a gene: 7. Written as DNA, the CDR3 is TGTGCCAGCAGCCAAGTAGAGGGACAGGGGCGCTCACCCCTCCACTTT. Translation: CASSQVEGQGRSPLHF.

This sequence joins TRBV6-5 and TRBJ1-4, with TRBD1 matching over 7 bases. The CDR3 totals 13 residues. The V gene's germline CDR1 is MNHEY and CDR2 SVGAGI. The trim removed 8 bases at V and 8 bases at J, leaving 8 bases unmatched. CDR3 nucleotides: TGTGCCAGCGGGGGACAGATGGGGGAAAAACTGTTTTTT. Its protein product is CASGGQMGEKLFF.

The chain carries TRBV6-5 and TRBJ2-1, with TRBD2 matching over 10 bases. CDR1 is MNHEY, CDR2 SVGAGI, per germline. The CDR3 extends over 16 amino acids. J gave up 3 bases and V 0 bases, and 2 bases lay outside the gene matches. The CDR3 DNA is TGTGCCAGCAGTTACTCTAGCGGGGGGATCTACAATGAGCAGTTCTTC. As protein: CASSYSSGGIYNEQFF.

V usage is TRBV27 and J usage is TRBJ2-7, with 10 bases aligning to TRBD1. The CDR3 is 16 residues long. J was trimmed by 2 bases and V by 5 bases; bases with no gene match: 9. Looked up from germline, CDR1 is MNHEY and CDR2 is SMNVEV (reference sequence). The CDR3 here is CASSPSTGGQPYEQYF. CDR3 nucleotide sequence: TGTGCCAGCAGTCCCTCGACAGGGGGCCAACCCTACGAGCAGTACTTC.

This clone was seen only a few times. This rearrangement joins TRBV5-4 to TRBJ2-2; TRBD2 matches 7 bases. Germline V lookup: CDR1 SGHNT, CDR2 YYREEE (reference sequence). The V and J ends lost 3 bases and 14 bases, in that order; junction bases with no gene match: 7. This CDR3 has 12 amino acids. CDR3 protein: CASSYQRDLLFF. The DNA of the CDR3 is TGTGCCAGCAGCTACCAGCGGGACCTCCTGTTTTTT.

The V gene is TRBV10-3, the J gene TRBJ2-5, with TRBD1 matching over 9 bases. CDR3 size: 13 residues. Germline V gene data show CDR1 as ENHRY and CDR2 as SYGVKD. The V segment lost 6 bases and the J segment 3 bases; nucleotides outside the gene matches: 2. CDR3 loop: CAIRGQGKETQYF. The CDR3 DNA sequence: TGTGCCATCAGGGGACAGGGAAAAGAGACCCAGTACTTC.

V and J are TRBV27 and TRBJ1-2; tentatively, D is TRBD1 (6 bases). Per the germline V gene, CDR1 is MNHEY and CDR2 is SMNVEV (reference sequence). This CDR3 region has 13 residues. Trimming cost V 3 bases and J 2 bases, with 7 bases left between them. The CDR3 DNA follows: TGTGCCAGCAGTTTTGGACAGAACTATGGCTACACCTTC. The encoded protein is CASSFGQNYGYTF.

The chain employs TRBV6-2 or TRBV6-3 and TRBJ1-1; D unresolved. From germline, CDR1 is MNHEY and CDR2 SVGEGT. This CDR3 has 14 residues. Trimming shortened V by 5 bases and J by 5 bases, and 15 bases separated the two germline ends. The CDR3 DNA follows: TGTGCCAGCAGTACTGGTTGGGAGAGGACTGAAGCTTTCTTT. Amino acids: CASSTGWERTEAFF.

The chain recombines TRBV5-1 with TRBJ2-3; D is uncertain. The CDR3 spans 13 residues. Germline V gene sequence: CDR1 SGHRS, CDR2 YFSETQ. Deletions cut 3 bases from V and 0 bases from J, with 5 bases between. The CDR3 loop is CASSSPSTDTQYF. The CDR3 coding sequence is TGCGCCAGCAGCTCCCCGAGCACAGATACGCAGTATTTT.

The rearrangement joins TRBV28 to TRBJ1-2, with unresolved D. The germline gives CDR1 MDHEN, CDR2 SYDVKM. V was pared by 5 bases and J by 3 bases, with 13 bases between. The CDR3 consists of 14 residues. CDR3 sequence (DNA): TGTGCCAGCAGTCCCCCCTCGGGATACTATGGCTACACCTTC. This sequence encodes CASSPPSGYYGYTF.

J is TRBJ2-7 and V is TRBV25-1, with D maybe TRBD2 (5 bases). V was pared by 2 bases and J by 5 bases, with 16 bases between. In germline, CDR1 is MGHDK, CDR2 SYGVNS. This CDR3 contains 15 residues. The CDR3 here is CASSEGPYEGNEQYF. As DNA, the CDR3 is TGTGCCAGCAGTGAAGGACCCTACGAGGGAAACGAGCAGTACTTC.

This chain uses TRBV27 with TRBJ1-5; D is ambiguous. The CDR3 spans 13 residues. V was trimmed by 5 bases and J by 7 bases, leaving 12 bases between them. The germline V gene encodes CDR1 MNHEY and CDR2 SMNVEV (reference sequence). For the CDR3, the DNA is TGTGCCAGCAGTCGCATCGGGGAACAGCCCCAGCATTTT. This gives the protein CASSRIGEQPQHF.